Listed here are 21 T cell receptor beta chains from one sample, sequenced in a study of T cell repertoires and HLA-DP antigens. Generated by immunoSEQ multiplex PCR, the TCRdb table keeps only in-frame clones and is missing some. This table has fewer than 75,000 clones, over 75% appearing once. These TCRs are of unknown antigen specificity. The source material was CD4+ T cells from PBMCs. These receptors all come from a man aged 55 to 70 in good health and CMV-seronegative.

In DNA, the CDR3 is TGTGCCAGCAGCGACCAGGCCGGGGATTACAATGAGCAGTTCTTC. Its translation: CASSDQAGDYNEQFF. The V call is TRBV9, the J call TRBJ2-1; the D gene is possibly TRBD2 (5 bases). The CDR3 is made up of 15 amino acids. Per germline, CDR1 SGDLS and CDR2 YYNGEE. Trimming took off 3 bases at V and 4 bases at J, with 14 bases between the two ends.

This clone was seen only once. The rearrangement joins TRBV7-6 to TRBJ2-2, with 7 nucleotides matching TRBD2. The germline V gene encodes CDR1 SGHVS and CDR2 FNYEAQ. The CDR3 is 15 amino acids. With V trimmed by 3 bases and J by 1 base, 2 bases remained unmatched. CDR3 DNA: TGTGCCAGCAGCTTCGGCGGGGGGAACACCGGGGAGCTGTTTTTT. This codes for CASSFGGGNTGELFF.

The CDR3 DNA is TGTGCCAGCAGCCAAGAGGTTGGACTAGCGGGCGCCGGGGAGCTGTTTTTT. Protein sequence: CASSQEVGLAGAGELFF. The V call is TRBV4-2, the J call TRBJ2-2; 11 bases are a match to TRBD2. CDR3 length: 17 amino acids. J lost 6 bases, V lost 0 bases, and 6 bases had no gene match. CDR1 and CDR2 (germline): LGHNA, YNFKEQ.

This rearrangement joins TRBV30 to TRBJ2-1; maybe TRBD1 (6 bases). The V gene lost 5 bases and the J gene lost 3 bases, with 11 bases spanning the gap. The CDR3 loop spans 13 amino acids. CDR1 and CDR2 (germline): GTSNPN, SVGIG (reference sequence). This CDR3 is CAWGDMRYNEQFF. CDR3 coding DNA: TGTGCCTGGGGGGACATGCGCTACAATGAGCAGTTCTTC.

V is TRBV6-5 and J is TRBJ1-3; D possibly corresponds to TRBD1 (5 bases). The V gene's germline CDR1 is MNHEY and CDR2 SVGAGI. Trimming stripped 6 bases from V and 4 bases from J, with 13 bases between. This CDR3 is 14 amino acids long. This CDR3 is CASSLGGTGNTIYF. The CDR3, as DNA: TGTGCCAGCAGCCTGGGGGGTACGGGAAACACCATATATTTT.

This chain connects TRBV7-9 to TRBJ1-1, with D unclear. The V gene lost 5 bases and the J gene lost 4 bases, with 17 bases spanning the gap. The CDR3 contains 15 residues. Per germline, CDR1 SEHNR and CDR2 FQNEAQ (reference sequence). The CDR3 spells CASSPTSTVSTEAFF. The CDR3 nucleotides read TGTGCCAGCAGCCCTACAAGTACAGTGTCCACTGAAGCTTTCTTT.

This chain links TRBV9 with TRBJ2-1; possibly TRBD1 or TRBD2 for D (7 bases each). The CDR3 is 15 amino acids. CDR1 and CDR2 (germline): SGDLS, YYNGEE. Between the trimmed V and J ends, which lost 0 bases and 6 bases, there was a span of 13 bases. The CDR3 DNA reads as TGTGCCAGCAGCGTAGGGCAGGGGGGGATCAATGAGCAGTTCTTC. It codes for CASSVGQGGINEQFF.

The chain has TRBV5-1 and TRBJ2-1, with a tentative D call TRBD2 (6 bases). Germline-derived CDR1 and CDR2 are SGHRS and YFSETQ. Trimming took off 10 bases at V and 1 base at J, with 18 bases between the two ends. The CDR3 loop spans 15 amino acids. CDR3 region: CAAPRVAESYNEQFF. Here the CDR3 DNA reads TGCGCCGCCCCCCGTGTAGCGGAATCCTACAATGAGCAGTTCTTC.

The chain carries TRBV9 and TRBJ2-3; D might be TRBD1 (6 bases). From germline, CDR1 is SGDLS and CDR2 YYNGEE. The V gene lost 3 bases and the J gene lost 2 bases, with 19 bases spanning the gap. The CDR3 loop spans 17 amino acids. The CDR3 bases are TGTGCCAGCAGCGCCACTAGGGGGAGCACCGTCACAGATACGCAGTATTTT. Translating it yields CASSATRGSTVTDTQYF.

The genes are TRBV5-1 and TRBJ1-2; TRBD1 aligns across 7 bases. Trimming removed 4 bases from V and 5 bases from J; junction bases left unmatched: 8. The length of the CDR3 is 14 residues. Looked up from germline, CDR1 is SGHRS and CDR2 is YFSETQ. This CDR3 reads CASSPQGSWYGYTF. CDR3 sequence (DNA): TGCGCCAGCAGCCCACAGGGGTCGTGGTATGGCTACACCTTC.

The chain carries TRBV5-1 and TRBJ2-1, with 8 nucleotides matching TRBD1. Trimming at V came to 1 base and at J to 7 bases, leaving 13 bases not matched to a gene. Germline V CDR1 and CDR2: SGHRS, YFSETQ. This CDR3 has 17 residues. This CDR3 is CASSLMAGGSHQNEQFF. CDR3 sequence (DNA): TGCGCCAGCAGCTTGATGGCAGGGGGCTCGCACCAGAATGAGCAGTTCTTC.

The rearrangement joins TRBV21-1 to TRBJ2-5; the table's D call TRBD1 went unverified against the DNA. TRBV21-1 is classified as a pseudogene. The CDR3 length is 11 residues. The CDR3 loop is CASSNPGQGYF. CDR3 nucleotide sequence: TGTGCCAGCAGCAACCCCGGACAGGGGTACTTC.

The J gene is TRBJ1-4, the V gene TRBV10-2, with D uncertain. This CDR3 contains 15 residues. The germline gives CDR1 WSHSY, CDR2 SAAADI. Trimming cost V 2 bases and J 8 bases, with 15 bases left between them. The CDR3 region is CASSENTPPGEKLFF. Written as DNA, the CDR3 is TGCGCCAGCAGTGAGAATACACCCCCTGGGGAAAAACTGTTTTTT.

V usage is TRBV5-5 and J usage is TRBJ2-1; D is possibly TRBD1 (6 bases). CDR3 length: 14 residues. The germline CDR1 and CDR2 sequences are SGHKS and YYEKEE (reference sequence). The V and J ends lost 3 bases and 5 bases respectively, with 12 bases between them. CDR3 in amino acids: CASSSRTDDNEQFF. In DNA form, the CDR3 reads TGTGCCAGCAGCTCCAGGACAGATGACAATGAGCAGTTCTTC.

Concerning this clone itself: This CDR3 is also generated by other DNA sequences in the sample. The rearrangement joins TRBV20-1 to TRBJ2-1, with no clear D. The ends were cut back, 0 bases at V and 6 bases at J, with 0 bases in the middle. The CDR3 covers 10 residues. The V gene's germline CDR1 is DFQATT and CDR2 SNEGSKA (reference sequence). The CDR3 sequence is CSARDNEQFF. CDR3 DNA: TGCAGTGCTAGAGACAATGAGCAGTTCTTC.

The rearrangement uses TRBV5-1 and TRBJ2-3; D is unclear. V lost 2 bases, J lost 0 bases, and 13 bases lay in between. The CDR3 contains 16 residues. Looked up from germline, CDR1 is SGHRS and CDR2 is YFSETQ. CDR3 amino acids: CASSLPSTSSTDTQYF. CDR3 DNA sequence: TGCGCCAGCAGCTTACCGAGCACAAGCAGCACAGATACGCAGTATTTT.

CDR3 loop: CASSEGVKSPLHF. CDR3 nucleotides: TGCGCCAGCAGCGAAGGGGTAAAATCACCCCTCCACTTT. The V and J genes are TRBV5-1 and TRBJ1-6; perhaps TRBD1 as D (5 bases). Looked up from germline, CDR1 is SGHRS and CDR2 is YFSETQ. The CDR3 is made up of 13 amino acids. Deletions cut 4 bases from V and 10 bases from J, with 12 bases between.

The V gene is TRBV9, the J gene TRBJ2-3, with a tentative D call TRBD2 (5 bases). Germline V lookup: CDR1 SGDLS, CDR2 YYNGEE. There are 15 residues in the CDR3. V shed 0 bases and J shed 2 bases, with 10 bases lying between them. The CDR3 sequence is CASSVGLTYTDTQYF. The CDR3 bases are TGTGCCAGCAGCGTAGGACTAACCTACACAGATACGCAGTATTTT.

This chain connects TRBV2 to TRBJ1-2, with 7 positions matching TRBD1. Germline-derived CDR1 and CDR2 are SNHLY and FYNNEI. The CDR3 spans 17 residues. V was pared by 1 base and J by 4 bases, with 12 bases of the junction left unmatched. The CDR3 DNA follows: TGTGCCAGCAGTGAAGGGGGACAGACTTCGCGATTCTATGGCTACACCTTC. This sequence encodes CASSEGGQTSRFYGYTF.

This chain connects TRBV5-4 to TRBJ2-3; TRBD2 matches 7 bases. V lost 2 bases, J lost 4 bases, and 7 bases stayed unmatched. Germline CDR1 and CDR2: SGHNT and YYREEE (reference sequence). The CDR3 consists of 15 residues. DNA of the CDR3: TGTGCCAGCAGCTTAATCGGGGGGATTGCAGATACGCAGTATTTT. It codes for CASSLIGGIADTQYF.

The rearrangement joins TRBV6-5 to TRBJ2-5, with unresolved D. From germline, CDR1 is MNHEY and CDR2 SVGAGI. The CDR3 is made up of 13 amino acids. Trimming pared 5 bases from V and 9 bases from J, leaving 16 bases between. The CDR3 here is CASSPGEVRPQYF. The CDR3 coding sequence is TGTGCCAGCAGTCCCGGTGAGGTGAGACCCCAGTACTTC.